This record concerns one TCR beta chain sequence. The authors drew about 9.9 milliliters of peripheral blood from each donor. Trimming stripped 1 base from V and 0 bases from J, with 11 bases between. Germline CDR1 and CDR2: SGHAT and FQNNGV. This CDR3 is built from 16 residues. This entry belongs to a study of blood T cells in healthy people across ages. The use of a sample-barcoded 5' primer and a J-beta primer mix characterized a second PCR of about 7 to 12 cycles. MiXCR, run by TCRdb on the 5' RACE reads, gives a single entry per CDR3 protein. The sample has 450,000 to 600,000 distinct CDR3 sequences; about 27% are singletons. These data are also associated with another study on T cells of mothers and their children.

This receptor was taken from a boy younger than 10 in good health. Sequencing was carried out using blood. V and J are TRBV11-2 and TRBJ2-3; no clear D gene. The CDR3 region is CASSLVGLTSTDTQYF. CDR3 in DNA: TGTGCCAGCAGCTTAGTGGGGTTGACTAGCACAGATACGCAGTATTTT.